The following is a T cell receptor beta chain sequence with its context. This sample is drawn from a study of blood T cell repertoires in COVID-19. Study-level information: Some COVID-19 samples were acute and others convalescent; all came from the United States, Italy and Spain. In each case, the material was cDNA or gDNA derived from T cells, B-cell-depleted T cells, or PBMCs.

Germline loops: CDR1 SEHNR, CDR2 FQNEAQ (reference sequence). Trimming cost V 3 bases and J 5 bases, with 10 bases left between them. This CDR3 has 13 residues. Original handling: Scientists estimated how many nucleated cells there were by amplifying reference gene primers. Repertoires were generated with immunoSEQ multiplex PCR, while TCRdb's copy carries only in-frame clones and drops some. The DNA gave D and trimming, while V, J and clone size come from that table. The table shows about 360,000 clones, with about 88% occurring only once. This chain connects TRBV7-9 to TRBJ1-2; no definite D call. The sequence was obtained from a woman in her sixties with COVID-19, enrolled during active disease. The source material was peripheral blood. The CDR3 region is CASSFDPAYGYTF. CDR3 nucleotide sequence: TGTGCCAGCAGCTTTGATCCCGCGTATGGCTACACCTTC. The variable domain in full, completed from reference TRBV7-9 and TRBJ1-2, reads DTGVSQNPRHKITKRGQNVTFRCDPISEHNRLYWYRQTLGQGPEFLTYFQNEAQLEKSRLLSDRFSAERPKGSFSTLEIQRTEQGDSAMYLCASSFDPAYGYTFGSGTRLTVV.